A selection of T cell receptor beta chains follows, all from one sample in a study of a mutant IDH1 vaccine in newly diagnosed glioma. Using immunoSEQ multiplex PCR, the repertoire was profiled, and TCRdb retains in-frame clones only, with some absent. The data contain approximately 36,000 clones, roughly 78% of them singletons. The starting material was PBMCs, obtained from a glioma patient treated with radiotherapy, temozolomide or both. The source is a man aged 40-55 years with glioma. Some clones in this sample may be carry-over from other donors' samples. The conserved cysteine and the conserved F or W are not part of the CDR3 here.

>TRBV7-2|TRBJ1-3
ASSLGVSGNTIY
>TRBV5-5|TRBJ1-6
ASSFRGRANNSPLH
>TRBV7-9|TRBJ1-1
ASSPHRQSMNTEAF
>TRBV9|TRBJ2-5
ASSVAGAQETQY
>TRBV27|TRBJ2-2
ASSLGLGELF
>TRBV11-2|TRBJ1-4
ASSYFRGREKLF
>TRBV2|TRBJ2-7
ASSRQGEGYEQY
>TRBV28|TRBJ2-1
ASSHRQGLGNEQF
>TRBV7-2|TRBJ2-5
ASSLATGSFETQY
>TRBV7-8|TRBJ2-7
ASSSTVTYEQY
>TRBV2|TRBJ1-3
ASKGDSGNTIY
>TRBV7-9|TRBJ1-5
ASSLGGVGQPQH
>TRBV18|TRBJ1-1
ASSPPTEGARAF
>TRBV2|TRBJ2-7
ASSGGSLSYEQY
>TRBV2|TRBJ2-2
ASSPTGELF
>TRBV5-1|TRBJ1-6
ASSLEGAGNSPLH
>TRBV7-8|TRBJ2-6
ASSLRPQSSGANVLT
>TRBV30|TRBJ2-3
AWREAGTDTQY
>TRBV7-9|TRBJ2-6
ASIAVANVLT
>TRBV2|TRBJ2-2
ASNRAGELF
>TRBV7-2|TRBJ1-6
ASSWRTGGASPLH
>TRBV30|TRBJ2-6
AWRMLGQGGIWANVLT
>TRBV5-8|TRBJ2-1
ASSLGGDEQF
>TRBV7-8|TRBJ2-7
ASSSRAGGSEQY
>TRBV27|TRBJ1-4
ASSPRGADNEKLF
>TRBV5-6|TRBJ2-7
ASRDRNHYEQY
>TRBV5-1|TRBJ2-1
ASSSTLTPYNEQF
>TRBV7-2|TRBJ1-1
ASSRPQGWTEAF
>TRBV27|TRBJ1-4
ASRLGTGYEKLF
>TRBV29-1|TRBJ1-1
STEYSQVNTEAF
>TRBV27|TRBJ1-1
ASSSYRGHSEAF
>TRBV6-1|TRBJ2-5
ASSESGGYQETQY
>TRBV12-5|TRBJ2-7
ASAPPARGAYEQY
>TRBV6-1|TRBJ1-6
ASRKGPGNSPLH
>TRBV4-2|TRBJ2-3
ASSQETSGGEDTQY
>TRBV25-1|TRBJ1-4
ASSSTRGKEKLF
>TRBV5-1|TRBJ1-1
ASSLSDNLEAF
>TRBV6-5|TRBJ2-7
ASSYSPGLTYEQY